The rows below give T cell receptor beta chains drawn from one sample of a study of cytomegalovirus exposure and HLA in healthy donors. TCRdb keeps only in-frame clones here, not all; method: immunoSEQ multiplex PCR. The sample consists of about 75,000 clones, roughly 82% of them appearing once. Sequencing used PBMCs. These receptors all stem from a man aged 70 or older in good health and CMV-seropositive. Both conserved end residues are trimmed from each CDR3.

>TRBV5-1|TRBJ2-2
ASSLGLNANTGELF
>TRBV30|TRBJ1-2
AWSAWAGGESGYT
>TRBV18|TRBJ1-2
ASSPDRAAYGYT
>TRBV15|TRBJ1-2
ATSRAGTYNYGYT
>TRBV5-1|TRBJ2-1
ASSLESGFNYNEQF
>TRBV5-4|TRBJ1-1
ASRVGGGMNTEAF
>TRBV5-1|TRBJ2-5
ASSPDRGLVQETQY
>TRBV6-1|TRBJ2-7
ASRFSGMDSYEQY
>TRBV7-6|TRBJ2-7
ASSPSFARAEYEQY
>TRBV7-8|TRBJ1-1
ASSLQGDTEAF